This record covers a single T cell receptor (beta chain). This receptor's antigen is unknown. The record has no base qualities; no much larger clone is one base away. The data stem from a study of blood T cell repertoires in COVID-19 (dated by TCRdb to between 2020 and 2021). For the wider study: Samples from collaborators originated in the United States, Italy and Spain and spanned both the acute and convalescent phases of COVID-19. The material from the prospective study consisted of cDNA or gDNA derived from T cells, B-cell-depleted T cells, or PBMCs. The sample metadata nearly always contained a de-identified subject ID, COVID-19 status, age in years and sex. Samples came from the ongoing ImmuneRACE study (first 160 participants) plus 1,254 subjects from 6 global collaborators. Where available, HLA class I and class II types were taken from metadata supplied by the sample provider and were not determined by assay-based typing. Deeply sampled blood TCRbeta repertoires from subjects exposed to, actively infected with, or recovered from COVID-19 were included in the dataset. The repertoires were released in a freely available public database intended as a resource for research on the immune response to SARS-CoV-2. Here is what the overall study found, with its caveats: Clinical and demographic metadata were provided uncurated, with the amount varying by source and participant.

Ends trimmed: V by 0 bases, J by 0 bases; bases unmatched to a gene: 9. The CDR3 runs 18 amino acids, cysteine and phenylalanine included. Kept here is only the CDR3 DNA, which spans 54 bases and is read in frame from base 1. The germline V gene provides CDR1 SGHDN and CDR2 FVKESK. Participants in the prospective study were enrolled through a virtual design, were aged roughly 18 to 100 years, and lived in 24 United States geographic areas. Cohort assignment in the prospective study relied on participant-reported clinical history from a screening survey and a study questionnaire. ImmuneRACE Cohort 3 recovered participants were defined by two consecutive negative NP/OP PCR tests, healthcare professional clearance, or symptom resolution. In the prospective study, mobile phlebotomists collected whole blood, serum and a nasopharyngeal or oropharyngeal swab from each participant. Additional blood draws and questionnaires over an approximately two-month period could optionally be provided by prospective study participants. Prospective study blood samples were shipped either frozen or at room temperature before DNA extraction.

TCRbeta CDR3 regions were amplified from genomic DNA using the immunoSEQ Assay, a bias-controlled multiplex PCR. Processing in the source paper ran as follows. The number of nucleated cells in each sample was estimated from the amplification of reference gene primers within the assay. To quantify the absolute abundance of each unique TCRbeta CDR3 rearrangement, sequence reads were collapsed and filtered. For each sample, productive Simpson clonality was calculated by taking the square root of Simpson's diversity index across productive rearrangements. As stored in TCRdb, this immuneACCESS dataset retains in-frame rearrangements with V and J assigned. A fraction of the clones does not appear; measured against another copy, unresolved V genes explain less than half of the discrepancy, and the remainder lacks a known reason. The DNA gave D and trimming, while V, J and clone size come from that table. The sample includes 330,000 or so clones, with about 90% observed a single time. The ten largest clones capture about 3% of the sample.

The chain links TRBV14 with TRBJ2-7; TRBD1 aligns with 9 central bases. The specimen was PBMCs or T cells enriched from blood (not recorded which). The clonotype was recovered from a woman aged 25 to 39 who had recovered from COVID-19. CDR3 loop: CASSQDQTWDRASYEQYF. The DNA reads TGTGCCAGCAGCCAAGATCAGACTTGGGACAGGGCCTCCTACGAGCAGTACTTC.